Listed here are 20 T cell receptor beta chains from one sample, sequenced in a study of shared clonotypes between healthy human individuals. Only CD45RO-negative cells positively selected for CCR7 counted as naive CD8 cells, so terminally differentiated effector memory CD45RA+ cells were excluded. Using immunoSEQ multiplex PCR, the repertoire was profiled, and TCRdb retains in-frame clones only, with some absent. The data show around 2,000,000 clones, with approximately 95% seen just once and around 1% held by the top ten. Sequenced sample: naive CD8+ T cells sorted from blood. These receptors all come from a young man in good health.

The chain joins TRBV12-5 to TRBJ1-2; 7 bases agree with TRBD1. The trim removed 5 bases at V and 5 bases at J, leaving 8 bases unmatched. Germline V lookup: CDR1 LGHNT, CDR2 FRNRAP. The CDR3 totals 14 residues. The CDR3 loop is CASGGDRELYGYTF. The CDR3, as DNA: TGTGCTAGTGGTGGGGACAGAGAACTTTATGGCTACACCTTC. Full variable domain (outside the CDR3, taken from reference TRBV12-5 and TRBJ1-2): DARVTQTPRHKVTEMGQEVTMRCQPILGHNTVFWYRQTMMQGLELLAYFRNRAPLDDSGMPKDRFSAEMPDATLATLKIQPSEPRDSAVYFCASGGDRELYGYTFGSGTRLTVV.

The chain uses TRBV28 and TRBJ1-3, with D unresolved. Germline CDR1 is MDHEN and CDR2 is SYDVKM. The V and J ends lost 5 bases and 2 bases respectively, with 10 bases between them. This CDR3 contains 14 residues. The chain's CDR3 is CASSPVPPGNTIYF. The DNA for the CDR3 is TGTGCCAGCAGTCCCGTCCCTCCTGGAAACACCATATATTTT.

The chain joins TRBV6-5 to TRBJ2-2; 8 nucleotides agree with TRBD1. The V gene's germline CDR1 is MNHEY and CDR2 SVGAGI. With V trimmed by 5 bases and J by 4 bases, 6 bases remained unmatched. The CDR3 covers 15 residues. CDR3 sequence (DNA): TGTGCCAGCAGTACGGACAGGGCGGGCACCGGGGAGCTGTTTTTT. Translating gives CASSTDRAGTGELFF.

As regards this clone: The same CDR3 also results from other DNA sequences found in this sample. The J gene is TRBJ2-7, the V gene TRBV27, with a weak D call TRBD2 (5 bases). Trimming left V 3 bases short and J 0 bases short, with 6 bases between. The CDR3 extends over 13 amino acids. Germline values: CDR1 MNHEY, CDR2 SMNVEV (reference sequence). The CDR3 DNA follows: TGTGCCAGCAGTTTTCGGGACTCCTACGAGCAGTACTTC. Protein sequence: CASSFRDSYEQYF.

The chain recombines TRBV5-8 with TRBJ2-7, with TRBD2 as a possible D gene (6 bases). The CDR3 loop spans 17 amino acids. V shed 4 bases and J shed 2 bases, with 22 bases lying between them. Germline lookup yields CDR1 SGHTS and CDR2 YDEGEE. The CDR3 nucleotides are TGTGCCAGCAGCACCGGGACTTACCCTGGAGGAACCTACGAGCAGTACTTC. Its protein is CASSTGTYPGGTYEQYF.

The rearrangement links TRBV7-9 to TRBJ1-1, with a tentative D call TRBD1 (6 bases). With 5 bases removed from V and 0 bases from J, the gap between germline ends came to 19 bases. The CDR3 runs to 17 residues. Germline-derived CDR1 and CDR2 are SEHNR and FQNEAQ (reference sequence). The CDR3, as DNA: TGTGCCAGCAGCCCGCCGGGACGGACAGATATGAACACTGAAGCTTTCTTT. As protein: CASSPPGRTDMNTEAFF.

This clone showed up just once. The chain has TRBV7-9 and TRBJ1-2; D gene uncertain. The germline V gene encodes CDR1 SEHNR and CDR2 FQNEAQ (reference sequence). The CDR3 contains 18 residues. Deletions cut 5 bases from V and 4 bases from J, with 26 bases between. The CDR3 coding sequence is TGTGCCAGCAGCCCCGCGGCGGCGGCCCGCCCTCCCATCTATGGCTACACCTTC. Residues: CASSPAAAARPPIYGYTF.

The rearrangement joins TRBV15 to TRBJ1-4; 9 bases align to TRBD1. The CDR3 loop spans 14 amino acids. Germline CDR1 LNHNV, CDR2 YYDKDF (reference sequence). After removal of 4 bases from V and 10 bases from J, the junction contained 7 bases not matched to a gene. The CDR3 here is CATSTDRGDGKLFF. In DNA, the CDR3 is TGTGCCACCAGCACCGACAGGGGGGATGGAAAACTGTTTTTT.

The CDR3 coding sequence is TGCGCCAGCAGCCCCATTCTTTGGGGGGAGGCAACTAATGAAAAACTGTTTTTT. Translation: CASSPILWGEATNEKLFF. The J gene is TRBJ1-4, the V gene TRBV4-3, with D possibly being TRBD1 (5 bases). Trimming took off 4 bases at V and 0 bases at J, with 18 bases between the two ends. The germline V gene has CDR1 LGHNA and CDR2 YSLEER. This CDR3 spans 18 amino acids.

Concerning this clone itself: In the same sample, other DNA sequences code for this CDR3. The rearrangement uses TRBV6-1 and TRBJ2-7; D is uncertain. Trimming took off 2 bases at V and 1 base at J, with 6 bases between the two ends. This CDR3 is built from 13 residues. The germline CDR1 and CDR2 sequences are MNHNS and SASEGT. CDR3 loop: CASSERGSYEQYF. The CDR3 coding sequence is TGTGCCAGCAGTGAACGAGGATCCTACGAGCAGTACTTC.

This clone has a single count. The gene calls are TRBV4-1 and TRBJ2-3; the D gene is possibly TRBD1 (6 bases). The germline V gene encodes CDR1 MGHRA and CDR2 YSYEKL. The CDR3 is made up of 18 amino acids. V shed 2 bases and J shed 2 bases, with 20 bases lying between them. The CDR3 DNA follows: TGCGCCAGCAGCCAAAAGGGGGTCTCGCGGACCCTCACAGATACGCAGTATTTT. Residues: CASSQKGVSRTLTDTQYF.

The chain is built from TRBV10-2 and TRBJ2-5, with a possible D match to TRBD1 (5 bases). The germline CDR1 and CDR2 sequences are WSHSY and SAAADI. V was clipped by 0 bases and J by 1 base, with 15 bases between them. This CDR3 is built from 17 residues. The CDR3 region has the DNA TGCGCCAGCAGTGAGTCCGTATTGCCTGGGGCCCAAGAGACCCAGTACTTC. Protein sequence: CASSESVLPGAQETQYF.

V and J are TRBV27 and TRBJ2-7, with TRBD2 matching over 9 bases. CDR3 length: 15 residues. V lost 4 bases, J lost 1 base, and 5 bases stayed unmatched. Germline V gene lookup returns CDR1 MNHEY and CDR2 SMNVEV (reference sequence). DNA of the CDR3: TGTGCCAGCAGTTACCGGCTAGCGGGGTCCTACGAGCAGTACTTC. Its protein product is CASSYRLAGSYEQYF.

This clone is a singleton in its sample. The chain carries TRBV5-1 and TRBJ2-1; possibly TRBD2 for D (7 bases). V was trimmed by 3 bases and J by 4 bases, leaving 23 bases between them. The CDR3 extends over 18 amino acids. CDR1 is SGHRS and CDR2 is YFSETQ in the germline V gene. The CDR3 is CASSSWGLGDYIYNEQFF. In nucleotides, the CDR3 is TGCGCCAGCAGCTCGTGGGGGCTCGGGGACTACATTTACAATGAGCAGTTCTTC.

This clone is a singleton in its sample. The J gene is TRBJ2-7, the V gene TRBV19, with 7 nucleotides matching TRBD2. The CDR3 has 14 residues. V trimming: 5 bases; J trimming: 2 bases; junction bases outside the gene matches: 6. The V gene's germline CDR1 is LNHDA and CDR2 SQIVND (reference sequence). CDR3 nucleotides: TGTGCCAGTAGTTCCCGGGGAGGGACCTACGAGCAGTACTTC. This gives the protein CASSSRGGTYEQYF.

V and J are TRBV9 and TRBJ2-2; TRBD2 agrees at 14 bases. The trim removed 4 bases at V and 6 bases at J, leaving 11 bases unmatched. Germline CDR1 and CDR2: SGDLS and YYNGEE. The CDR3 is made up of 18 amino acids. CDR3 coding DNA: TGTGCCAGCAGCTTATCGACTAGCGGGGGGGCAGGTCCCGGGGAGCTGTTTTTT. Amino acid sequence: CASSLSTSGGAGPGELFF.

The chain has TRBV9 and TRBJ2-1; a possible D gene is TRBD2 (7 bases). In germline, CDR1 is SGDLS, CDR2 YYNGEE. The CDR3 spans 17 residues. Trimming removed 3 bases at V and 7 bases at J, with 23 bases between. CDR3 amino acids: CASSGGGWAGDGNEQFF. Here the CDR3 DNA reads TGTGCCAGCAGCGGAGGGGGTTGGGCGGGAGATGGGAATGAGCAGTTCTTC.

The rearrangement links TRBV7-9 to TRBJ2-2; maybe TRBD1 (5 bases). This CDR3 is 14 amino acids long. Trimming took 0 bases from V and 7 from J, leaving 9 bases between them. Germline V gene lookup returns CDR1 SEHNR and CDR2 FQNEAQ (reference sequence). The CDR3 protein is CASSLAWGRGELFF. The CDR3 DNA follows: TGTGCCAGCAGCTTAGCGTGGGGCCGCGGGGAGCTGTTTTTT. Drawing the rest from reference TRBV7-9 and TRBJ2-2, the complete variable domain is DTGVSQNPRHKITKRGQNVTFRCDPISEHNRLYWYRQTLGQGPEFLTYFQNEAQLEKSRLLSDRFSAERPKGSFSTLEIQRTEQGDSAMYLCASSLAWGRGELFFGEGSRLTVL.

The chain links TRBV7-2 to TRBJ2-5; maybe TRBD1 (7 bases). Germline loops: CDR1 SGHTA, CDR2 FQGNSA. V was shortened by 5 bases and J by 4 bases, with 14 bases between the two germline ends. This CDR3 has 14 residues. CDR3 coding DNA: TGTGCCAGCAGCCCGTACAGGGGAGGAGAGACCCAGTACTTC. This translates into CASSPYRGGETQYF.

The V and J genes are TRBV6-4 and TRBJ2-7; 8 nucleotides line up with TRBD2. V shed 2 bases, J shed 0 bases, and the junction held 12 bases outside the gene matches. Germline CDR1 reads MRHNA; CDR2 reads SNTAGT. CDR3 size: 18 residues. The CDR3 sequence: CASSDIGTRRGSSYEQYF. The CDR3, as DNA: TGTGCCAGCAGTGACATCGGGACTAGAAGAGGTAGCTCCTACGAGCAGTACTTC.